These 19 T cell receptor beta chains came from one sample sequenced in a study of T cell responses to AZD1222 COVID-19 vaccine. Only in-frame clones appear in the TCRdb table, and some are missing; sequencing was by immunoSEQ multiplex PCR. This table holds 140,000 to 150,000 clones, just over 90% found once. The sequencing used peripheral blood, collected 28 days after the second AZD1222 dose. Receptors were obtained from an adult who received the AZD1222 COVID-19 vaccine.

The CDR3 coding sequence is TGCGCCAGCAGCTGGACGGGACTAGCGGGGGTCTACAATGAGCAGTTCTTC. This translates into CASSWTGLAGVYNEQFF. The rearrangement uses TRBV5-1 and TRBJ2-1, with 14 bases identical to TRBD2. Unmatched junction bases numbered 5, after V lost 3 bases and J lost 3 bases. The CDR3 runs 17 residues. CDR1 is SGHRS and CDR2 is YFSETQ in the germline V gene.

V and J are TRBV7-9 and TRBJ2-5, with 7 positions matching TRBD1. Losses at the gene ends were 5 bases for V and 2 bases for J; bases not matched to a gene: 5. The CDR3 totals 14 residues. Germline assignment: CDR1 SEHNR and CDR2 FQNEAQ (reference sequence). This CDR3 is CASSRDRVQETQYF. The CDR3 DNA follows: TGTGCCAGCAGCCGTGACAGGGTACAAGAGACCCAGTACTTC.

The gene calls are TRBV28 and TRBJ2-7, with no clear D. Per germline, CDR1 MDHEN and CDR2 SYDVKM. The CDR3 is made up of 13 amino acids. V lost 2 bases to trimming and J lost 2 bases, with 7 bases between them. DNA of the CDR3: TGTGCCAGCAGTTTACAGGCCCCCTACGAGCAGTACTTC. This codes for CASSLQAPYEQYF.

This chain's CDR3 is CASSNSRVRNQPQHF. Written as DNA, the CDR3 is TGTGCCAGCAGCAATTCCAGGGTTAGGAATCAGCCCCAGCATTTT. The rearrangement links TRBV2 to TRBJ1-5, with TRBD1 as a possible D gene (5 bases). CDR1 is SNHLY, CDR2 FYNNEI, per germline. The CDR3 totals 15 residues. Deletions cut 6 bases from V and 4 bases from J, with 16 bases between.

The CDR3 DNA is TGTGCCAGTAGTATACGATGGTCGGTTCAGGTCGTTAATTCACCCCTCCACTTT. Amino acid sequence: CASSIRWSVQVVNSPLHF. The chain recombines TRBV19 with TRBJ1-6; the D is unclear. V was shortened by 2 bases and J by 6 bases, with 20 bases between the two germline ends. Germline CDR1 and CDR2: LNHDA and SQIVND (reference sequence). CDR3 length equals 18 residues.

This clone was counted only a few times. The chain's CDR3 is CASSESRGRGEKLFF. The CDR3 region has the DNA TGTGCCAGCAGTGAAAGCCGGGGCAGAGGTGAAAAACTGTTTTTT. The chain has TRBV2 and TRBJ1-4; tentative D call: TRBD1 (5 bases). Trimming took 2 bases from V and 7 from J, leaving 14 bases between them. Germline CDR1 SNHLY, CDR2 FYNNEI. The CDR3 is 15 residues long.

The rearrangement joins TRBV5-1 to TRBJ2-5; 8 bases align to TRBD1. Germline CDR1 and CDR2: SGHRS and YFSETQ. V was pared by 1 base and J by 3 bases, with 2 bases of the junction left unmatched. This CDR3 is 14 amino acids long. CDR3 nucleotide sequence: TGCGCCAGCAGCTTGACGACAGGGGAAGAGACCCAGTACTTC. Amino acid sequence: CASSLTTGEETQYF.

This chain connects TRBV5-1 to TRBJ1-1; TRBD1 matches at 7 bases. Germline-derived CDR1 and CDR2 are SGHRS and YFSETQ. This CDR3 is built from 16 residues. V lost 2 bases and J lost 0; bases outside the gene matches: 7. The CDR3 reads CASSFPGQEMNTEAFF. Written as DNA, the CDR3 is TGCGCCAGCAGCTTCCCAGGACAGGAGATGAACACTGAAGCTTTCTTT. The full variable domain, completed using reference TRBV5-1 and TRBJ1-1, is KAGVTQTPRYLIKTRGQQVTLSCSPISGHRSVSWYQQTPGQGLQFLFEYFSETQRNKGNFPGRFSGRQFSNSRSEMNVSTLELGDSALYLCASSFPGQEMNTEAFFGQGTRLTVV.

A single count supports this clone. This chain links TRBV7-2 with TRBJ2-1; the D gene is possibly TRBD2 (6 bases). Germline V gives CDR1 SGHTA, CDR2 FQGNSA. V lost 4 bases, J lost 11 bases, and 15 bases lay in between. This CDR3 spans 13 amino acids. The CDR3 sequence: CASSSAGFGQQFF. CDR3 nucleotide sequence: TGTGCCAGCAGCTCGGCGGGATTCGGCCAGCAGTTCTTC. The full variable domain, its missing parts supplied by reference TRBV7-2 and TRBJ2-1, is GAGVSQSPSNKVTEKGKDVELRCDPISGHTALYWYRQSLGQGLEFLIYFQGNSAPDKSGLPSDRFSAERTGGSVSTLTIQRTQQEDSAVYLCASSSAGFGQQFFGPGTRLTVL.

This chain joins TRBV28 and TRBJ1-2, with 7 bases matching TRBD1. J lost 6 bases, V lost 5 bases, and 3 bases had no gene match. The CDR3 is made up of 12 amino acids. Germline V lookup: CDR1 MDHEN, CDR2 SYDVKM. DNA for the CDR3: TGTGCCAGCAGTCTACAGGGGAATGGCTACACCTTC. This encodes CASSLQGNGYTF.

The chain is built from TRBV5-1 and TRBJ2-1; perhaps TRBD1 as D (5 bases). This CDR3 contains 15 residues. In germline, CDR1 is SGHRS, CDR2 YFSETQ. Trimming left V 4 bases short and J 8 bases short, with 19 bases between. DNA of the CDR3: TGCGCCAGCAGCAACTCCGGACACCCCGCCGATGAGCAGTTCTTC. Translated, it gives CASSNSGHPADEQFF.

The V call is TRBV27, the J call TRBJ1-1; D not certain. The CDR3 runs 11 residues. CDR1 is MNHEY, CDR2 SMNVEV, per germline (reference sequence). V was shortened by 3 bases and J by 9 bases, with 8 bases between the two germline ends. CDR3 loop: CASSLAGKAFF. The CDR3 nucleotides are TGTGCCAGCAGTTTGGCAGGAAAAGCTTTCTTT.

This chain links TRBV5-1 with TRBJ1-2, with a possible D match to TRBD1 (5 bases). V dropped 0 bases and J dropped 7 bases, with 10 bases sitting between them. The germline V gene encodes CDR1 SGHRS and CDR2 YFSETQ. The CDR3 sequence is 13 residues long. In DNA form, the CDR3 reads TGCGCCAGCAGCTTGGGGGACGAAACTGGCTACACCTTC. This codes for CASSLGDETGYTF. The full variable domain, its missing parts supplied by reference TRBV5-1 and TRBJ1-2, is KAGVTQTPRYLIKTRGQQVTLSCSPISGHRSVSWYQQTPGQGLQFLFEYFSETQRNKGNFPGRFSGRQFSNSRSEMNVSTLELGDSALYLCASSLGDETGYTFGSGTRLTVV.

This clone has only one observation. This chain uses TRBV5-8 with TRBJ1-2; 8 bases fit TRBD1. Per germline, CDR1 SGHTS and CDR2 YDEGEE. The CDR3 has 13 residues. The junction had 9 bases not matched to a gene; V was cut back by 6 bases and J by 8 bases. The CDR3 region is CASTVNRGSGYTF. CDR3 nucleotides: TGTGCCAGCACGGTGAACAGGGGGAGCGGCTACACCTTC.

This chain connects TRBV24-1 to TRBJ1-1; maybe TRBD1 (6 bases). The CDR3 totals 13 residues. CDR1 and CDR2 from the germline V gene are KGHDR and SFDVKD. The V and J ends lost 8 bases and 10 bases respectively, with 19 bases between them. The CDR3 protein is CATTPIGGDRAFF. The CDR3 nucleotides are TGTGCCACCACCCCCATAGGGGGGGATCGAGCTTTCTTT.

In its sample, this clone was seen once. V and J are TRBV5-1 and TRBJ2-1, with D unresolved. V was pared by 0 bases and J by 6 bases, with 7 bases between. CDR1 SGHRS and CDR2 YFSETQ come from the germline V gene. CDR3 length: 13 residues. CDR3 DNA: TGCGCCAGCAGCTTGGCCTCGGGCAATGAGCAGTTCTTC. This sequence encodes CASSLASGNEQFF.

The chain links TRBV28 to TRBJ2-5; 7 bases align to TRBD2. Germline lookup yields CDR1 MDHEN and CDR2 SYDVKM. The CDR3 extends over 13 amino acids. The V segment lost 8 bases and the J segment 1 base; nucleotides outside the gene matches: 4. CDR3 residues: CASLSGGQETQYF. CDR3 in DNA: TGTGCCAGCCTCTCGGGAGGCCAAGAGACCCAGTACTTC.

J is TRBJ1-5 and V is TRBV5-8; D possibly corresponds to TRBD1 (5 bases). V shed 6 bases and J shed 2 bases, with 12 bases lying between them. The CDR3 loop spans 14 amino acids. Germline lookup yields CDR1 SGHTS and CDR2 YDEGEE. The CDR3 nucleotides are TGTGCCAGCAACCCAGGGTCAGGCAATCAGCCCCAGCATTTT. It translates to CASNPGSGNQPQHF.

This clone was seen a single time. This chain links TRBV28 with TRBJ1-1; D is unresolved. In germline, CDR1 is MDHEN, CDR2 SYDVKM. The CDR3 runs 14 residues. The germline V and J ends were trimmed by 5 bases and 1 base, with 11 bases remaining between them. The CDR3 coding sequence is TGTGCCAGCAGTCCCCGTACCGGGAACACTGAAGCTTTCTTT. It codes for CASSPRTGNTEAFF. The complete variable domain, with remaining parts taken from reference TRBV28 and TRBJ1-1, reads DVKVTQSSRYLVKRTGEKVFLECVQDMDHENMFWYRQDPGLGLRLIYFSYDVKMKEKGDIPEGYSVSREKKERFSLILESASTNQTSMYLCASSPRTGNTEAFFGQGTRLTVV.